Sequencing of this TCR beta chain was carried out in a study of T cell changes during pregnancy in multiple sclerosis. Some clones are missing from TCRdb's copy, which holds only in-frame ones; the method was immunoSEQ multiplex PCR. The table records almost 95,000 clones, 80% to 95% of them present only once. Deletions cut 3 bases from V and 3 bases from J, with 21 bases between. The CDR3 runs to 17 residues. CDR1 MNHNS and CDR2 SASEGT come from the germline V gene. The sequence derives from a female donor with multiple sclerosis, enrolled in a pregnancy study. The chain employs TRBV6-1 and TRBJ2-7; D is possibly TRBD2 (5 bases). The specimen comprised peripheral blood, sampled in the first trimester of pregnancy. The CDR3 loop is CASSDPPEGLVDYEQYF. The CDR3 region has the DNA TGTGCCAGCAGTGACCCCCCAGAGGGTCTCGTCGACTACGAGCAGTACTTC.